The T cell receptor (beta chain) described here comes from a study of beta chain features in type 1 diabetes. Study context: Cell yields, gender and age were comparable in patients and healthy donors. Study-wide results and caveats: Naive, central memory and regulatory TCRB repertoires appeared more similar among patients than healthy donors. Sequencing used cDNA, and cells with high TCR expression could therefore be over-represented.

Expressed TCRB transcripts got sequenced, as all isolated RNA was reverse transcribed. Generated by immunoSEQ multiplex PCR, the TCRdb table keeps only in-frame clones and is missing some. The sample holds roughly 610,000 clones, 15% to 19% seen once. V was shortened by 2 bases and J by 1 base, with 14 bases between the two germline ends. Germline CDR1 ENHRY, CDR2 SYGVKD. This CDR3 is built from 16 residues. Blood was collected once per donor into heparin, averaging about 0.12 L. Note on this clone: Its matching antigen is unknown.

The V call is TRBV10-3, the J call TRBJ1-1, with D possibly being TRBD1 (6 bases). Source material: naive CD4+ T cells from blood. This TCR was sampled from a man between 18 and 29 years old in good health. The CDR3 region is CAISENRVSQNTEAFF. The CDR3, as DNA: TGTGCCATCAGTGAGAACAGGGTTAGCCAGAACACTGAAGCTTTCTTT.